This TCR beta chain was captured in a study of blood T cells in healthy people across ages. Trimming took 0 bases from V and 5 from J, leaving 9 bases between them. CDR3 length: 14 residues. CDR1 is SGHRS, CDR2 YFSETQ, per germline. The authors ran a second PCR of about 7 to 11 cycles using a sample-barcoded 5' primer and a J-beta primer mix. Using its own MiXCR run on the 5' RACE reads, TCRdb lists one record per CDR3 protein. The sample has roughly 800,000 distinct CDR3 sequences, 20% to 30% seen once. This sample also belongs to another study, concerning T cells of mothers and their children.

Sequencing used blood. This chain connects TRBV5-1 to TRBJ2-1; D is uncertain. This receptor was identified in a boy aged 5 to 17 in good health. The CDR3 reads CASSLEPANNEQFF. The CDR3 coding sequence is TGCGCCAGCAGCTTGGAGCCTGCCAACAATGAGCAGTTCTTC.